This is a list of T cell receptor beta chains from one sample in a study of spatial heterogeneity in lung cancer. TCRdb fed the 5' RACE reads into MiXCR, producing one record per CDR3 protein. The repertoire includes about 39,000 distinct CDR3 sequences, 5.8% of them detected once, and roughly 10% sits in the top ten. This material consisted of PBMCs, taken at surgery. The receptors originated from a male donor with early-stage non-small cell lung cancer. The CDR3 runs from the conserved cysteine through the conserved F or W. A D gene is named only where the DNA matches it firmly. Clone size is not always given. Where it is, it says once, few, many or a class for expanded clones.

j_gene | d_gene | v_gene | abundance | len | CDR3nt | CDR3aa
TRBJ1-4 | TRBD1 | TRBV28 | many | 14 | TGTGCCAGCAGTATCGACAGGGTCGGGGAAAAACTGTTTTTT | CASSIDRVGEKLFF
TRBJ2-5 | TRBD2 | TRBV20-1 | many | 14 | TGCAGTGCTGCCGGGGGGGCCCGACGAGAGACCCAGTACTTC | CSAAGGARRETQYF
TRBJ1-1 | NA | TRBV6-2/TRBV6-3 | NA | 14 | TGTGCCAGCAGTCCACACCCGGTGGGCACTGAAGCTTTCTTT | CASSPHPVGTEAFF
TRBJ2-1 | NA | TRBV5-1 | few | 14 | TGCGCCAGCAGCTTGAGTTCATCCTACAATGAGCAGTTCTTC | CASSLSSSYNEQFF
TRBJ2-6 | TRBD1 | TRBV7-9 | NA | 15 | TGTGCCAGCAGTCCATTAGGGACAGGGGAAAACGTCCTGACTTTC | CASSPLGTGENVLTF
TRBJ2-7 | NA | TRBV18 | few | 16 | TGTGCCAGCTCACCATTCGCAGGGTCGTACTCCTACGAGCAGTACTTC | CASSPFAGSYSYEQYF
TRBJ2-1 | NA | TRBV18 | NA | 14 | TGTGCCAGCTCATTGAGCGACGGGAGCAATGAGCAGTTCTTC | CASSLSDGSNEQFF
TRBJ2-3 | TRBD2 | TRBV4-2 | few | 14 | TGTGCCAGCAGCCAAGAGGCGGGGGGGGATACGCAGTATTTT | CASSQEAGGDTQYF
TRBJ1-2 | TRBD1 | TRBV6-6 | many | 13 | TGTGCCAGCAGTTACGGGGACAGCTATGGCTACACCTTC | CASSYGDSYGYTF
TRBJ2-1 | NA | TRBV7-2 | many | 16 | TGTGCCAGCAGCCCCCGTAGGGGGGGGGGATACAATGAGCAGTTCTTC | CASSPRRGGGYNEQFF
TRBJ1-2 | TRBD1 | TRBV4-1 | few | 14 | TGCGCCAGCAGCCCAGGGGGCGCGAGATATGGCTACACCTTC | CASSPGGARYGYTF
TRBJ2-1 | TRBD2 | TRBV5-4 | many | 15 | TGTGCCAGCAGTTATACTAGCGGGGGGTACAATGAGCAGTTCTTC | CASSYTSGGYNEQFF
TRBJ2-5 | NA | TRBV5-1 | few | 15 | TGCGCCAGCAGCTTGACTGGGGGGCTGGGGGAGACCCAGTACTTC | CASSLTGGLGETQYF
TRBJ2-1 | NA | TRBV10-3 | few | 14 | TGTGCCATCAGTGAGTCAACAGGAATCAATGAGCAGTTCTTC | CAISESTGINEQFF
TRBJ1-2 | NA | TRBV19 | many | 12 | TGTGCCAGTAATGGGAGGGTATATGGCTACACCTTC | CASNGRVYGYTF
TRBJ1-2 | NA | TRBV29-1 | many | 13 | TGCAGCGCCGTCGGGGCGTTAGGGCTTGGCTACACCTTC | CSAVGALGLGYTF